This TCR beta chain derives from a study of shared T cell receptors in the human thymus. Repertoires were generated with immunoSEQ multiplex PCR, while TCRdb's copy carries only in-frame clones and drops some. The table has some 660,000 clones, around 87% seen once. With V trimmed by 0 bases and J by 7 bases, 17 bases remained unmatched. This CDR3 region has 19 residues. Germline lookup yields CDR1 SGHNT and CDR2 YYREEE (reference sequence). These data are also associated with another study on human thymus T cells. That work adds: The donors were infants in Finland with congenital heart defects, otherwise immunologically healthy. Thymus tissue was removed during corrective cardiac surgery. Thymic and blood repertoires appeared to display a bias in their usage of V and J genes. Unrelated people showed highly overlapping thymic repertoires, related research reported.

V gene TRBV5-4 combines with J gene TRBJ2-2, with 8 bases aligning to TRBD1. Specimen: thymocytes. The clonotype comes from a boy under three years old with a congenital heart defect. DNA for the CDR3: TGTGCCAGCAGCTTGGCCCCAGTTCCTGACAGGGGACGTGTCGGGGAGCTGTTTTTT. Translated, it gives CASSLAPVPDRGRVGELFF.